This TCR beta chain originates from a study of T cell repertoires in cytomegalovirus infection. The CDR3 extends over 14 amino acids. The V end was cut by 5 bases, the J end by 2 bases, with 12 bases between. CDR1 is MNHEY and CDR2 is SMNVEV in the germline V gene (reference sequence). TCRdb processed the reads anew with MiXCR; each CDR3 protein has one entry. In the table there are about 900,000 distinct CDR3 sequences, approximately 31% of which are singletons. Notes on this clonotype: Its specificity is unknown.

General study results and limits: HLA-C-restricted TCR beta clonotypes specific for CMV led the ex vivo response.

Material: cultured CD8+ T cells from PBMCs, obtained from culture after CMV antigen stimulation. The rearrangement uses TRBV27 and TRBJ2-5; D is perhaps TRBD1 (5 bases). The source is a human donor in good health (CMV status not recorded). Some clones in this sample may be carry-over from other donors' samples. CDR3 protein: CASSNRTWQETQYF. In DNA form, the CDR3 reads TGTGCCAGCAGTAACAGGACCTGGCAAGAGACCCAGTACTTC.